These T cell receptor beta chains were read from a single sample in a study of T cell changes during pregnancy in multiple sclerosis. The repertoire was sequenced with immunoSEQ multiplex PCR; TCRdb's copy has only in-frame clones and lacks some. Here the sample spans fewer than 35,000 clones, around 90% being singletons. Sequencing was performed on CD4+ T cells from peripheral blood mononuclear cells, taken in the third trimester of pregnancy. All receptors derive from a female donor in good health, enrolled as a control in a pregnancy study. The CDR3 runs from the conserved cysteine through the conserved F or W. Each record gives: J gene, D gene, clone size, V gene, CDR3 DNA, CDR3 protein. The D gene is left open where the match is weak. Size is omitted from some rows. Given values are once, few, many or a class for expanded clones.

j_call: TRBJ2-5
d_call: TRBD1
clone_size: .
v_call: TRBV5-1
cdr3_nt: TGCGCCAGCAGCCCATGGGACAGGGGGGGCCTGGGGACCCAGTACTTC
cdr3_aa: CASSPWDRGGLGTQYF

j_call: TRBJ1-1
d_call: .
clone_size: .
v_call: TRBV12-5
cdr3_nt: TGTGCTAGTGGTCCCCCCCGACAGTCAAGCACTGAAGCTTTCTTT
cdr3_aa: CASGPPRQSSTEAFF

j_call: TRBJ1-1
d_call: TRBD1
clone_size: once
v_call: TRBV29-1
cdr3_nt: TGCAGCGCATGGACAGGGGCAGACACTGAAGCTTTCTTT
cdr3_aa: CSAWTGADTEAFF

j_call: TRBJ2-5
d_call: .
clone_size: .
v_call: TRBV30
cdr3_nt: TGTGCCTGGAGCGCGGCGAACCAAGAGACCCAGTACTTC
cdr3_aa: CAWSAANQETQYF

j_call: TRBJ2-7
d_call: TRBD2
clone_size: .
v_call: TRBV5-8
cdr3_nt: TGTGCCAGCACCCGCGATGGCGGGGGGTCCTACGAGCAGTACTTC
cdr3_aa: CASTRDGGGSYEQYF

j_call: TRBJ2-6
d_call: TRBD2
clone_size: .
v_call: TRBV6-4
cdr3_nt: TGTGCCAGCAGTGAGACTAGCGGCTCTGGGGCCAACGTCCTGACTTTC
cdr3_aa: CASSETSGSGANVLTF

j_call: TRBJ1-1
d_call: .
clone_size: .
v_call: TRBV5-5
cdr3_nt: TGTGCCAGCAGCTTGTTTCAGGGGCCGGTGCCAAACACTGAAGCTTTCTTT
cdr3_aa: CASSLFQGPVPNTEAFF

j_call: TRBJ2-7
d_call: TRBD1
clone_size: .
v_call: TRBV7-9
cdr3_nt: TGTGCCAGCAGCTTGGACAGGGGAACGGACGAGCAGTACTTC
cdr3_aa: CASSLDRGTDEQYF

j_call: TRBJ1-2
d_call: TRBD1
clone_size: .
v_call: TRBV27
cdr3_nt: TGTGCCAGCAGTCCCCTCGGCAGGGGGTACTATGGCTACACCTTC
cdr3_aa: CASSPLGRGYYGYTF

j_call: TRBJ2-7
d_call: .
clone_size: .
v_call: TRBV16
cdr3_nt: TGTGCCAGCAGCCACCGAGCTAGGGGTTACGAGCAGTACTTC
cdr3_aa: CASSHRARGYEQYF

j_call: TRBJ2-7
d_call: .
clone_size: .
v_call: TRBV28
cdr3_nt: TGTGCCAGCAGTGGCCCGGACACCACCTACGAGCAGTACTTC
cdr3_aa: CASSGPDTTYEQYF

j_call: TRBJ1-1
d_call: .
clone_size: .
v_call: TRBV27
cdr3_nt: TGTGCCAGCAGTTTCAGTACAGTATCGAGCACTGAAGCTTTCTTT
cdr3_aa: CASSFSTVSSTEAFF

j_call: TRBJ2-3
d_call: TRBD2
clone_size: .
v_call: TRBV7-8
cdr3_nt: TGTGCCAGCAGCAGGACTAGCGGGGGGCGGGGGAGCACAGATACGCAGTATTTT
cdr3_aa: CASSRTSGGRGSTDTQYF

j_call: TRBJ2-7
d_call: TRBD2
clone_size: .
v_call: TRBV7-2
cdr3_nt: TGTGCCAGCAGCTTAGTAGCGGGAGGTTGGGACGAGCAGTACTTC
cdr3_aa: CASSLVAGGWDEQYF

j_call: TRBJ2-1
d_call: TRBD2
clone_size: .
v_call: TRBV6-5
cdr3_nt: TGTGCCAGCAGTGAGAGCGGGGGAAGGCGGCAGTTCTTC
cdr3_aa: CASSESGGRRQFF

j_call: TRBJ2-6
d_call: .
clone_size: once
v_call: TRBV4-1
cdr3_nt: TGCGCCAGCAGCCAAGATTTAAAGGCGGGAAACTCTGGGGCCAACGTCCTGACTTTC
cdr3_aa: CASSQDLKAGNSGANVLTF

j_call: TRBJ2-1
d_call: TRBD2
clone_size: .
v_call: TRBV18
cdr3_nt: TGTGCCAGCTCACCGGGGGCTAGCGGGGTTAACAATGAGCAGTTCTTC
cdr3_aa: CASSPGASGVNNEQFF

j_call: TRBJ2-1
d_call: TRBD2
clone_size: .
v_call: TRBV6-5
cdr3_nt: TGTGCCAGCAGTTACTCCCGGGTAGCGGGGCACAATGAGCAGTTCTTC
cdr3_aa: CASSYSRVAGHNEQFF